These 10 T cell receptor beta chains came from one sample sequenced in a study of PD-1 blockade in classical Hodgkin lymphoma. Profiling relied on immunoSEQ multiplex PCR, and the TCRdb table lists in-frame clones only, not all of them. This repertoire shows under 20,000 clones, approximately 83% found once; its top ten account for around 1.3%. Indicated time point: newly diagnosed, previously untreated cHL patient sample. Magnetic negative selection served to purify CD4+ T cells out of PBMCs that had been thawed. The material sequenced was CD4+ T cells from blood. These receptors originate from a human donor with classical Hodgkin lymphoma.

This chain links TRBV9 with TRBJ2-7, with 11 bases aligning to TRBD1. The CDR3 has 15 residues. Trimming at V came to 4 bases and at J to 4 bases, leaving 7 bases not matched to a gene. Germline CDR1 is SGDLS and CDR2 is YYNGEE. CDR3: CASSTGQGAFYEQYF. The CDR3 DNA is TGTGCCAGCAGCACCGGACAGGGGGCGTTTTACGAGCAGTACTTC.

Only one count was recorded for this clone. The chain recombines TRBV5-1 with TRBJ2-7, with 8 bases aligning to TRBD1. Germline CDR1 is SGHRS and CDR2 is YFSETQ. The CDR3 spans 15 residues. Losses at the gene ends were 4 bases for V and 2 bases for J; bases not matched to a gene: 8. The CDR3 sequence: CASSPGTGFPYEQYF. The CDR3 DNA reads TGCGCCAGCAGCCCAGGGACAGGTTTCCCCTACGAGCAGTACTTC.

The CDR3 DNA reads TGTGCCAGTAGTACCCGGGACAGAAACCCCTATGGCTACACCTTC. Its protein is CASSTRDRNPYGYTF. The V call is TRBV19, the J call TRBJ1-2; TRBD1 aligns across 7 bases. CDR1 is LNHDA, CDR2 SQIVND, per germline (reference sequence). The CDR3 length is 15 residues. The V segment lost 4 bases and the J segment 4 bases; nucleotides outside the gene matches: 9.

The chain links TRBV2 to TRBJ2-1; 8 positions match TRBD2. Germline-derived CDR1 and CDR2 are SNHLY and FYNNEI. After removal of 4 bases from V and 7 bases from J, the junction contained 9 bases not matched to a gene. The CDR3 is made up of 15 amino acids. The CDR3 bases are TGTGCCAGCAGTGTCTCCCCGACTAGCGTGAATGAGCAGTTCTTC. Protein sequence: CASSVSPTSVNEQFF.

V and J are TRBV6-1 and TRBJ1-4; D perhaps matches TRBD1 (6 bases). Per the germline V gene, CDR1 is MNHNS and CDR2 is SASEGT. Trimming shortened V by 3 bases and J by 5 bases, and 13 bases separated the two germline ends. The CDR3 sequence is 15 residues long. In DNA form, the CDR3 reads TGTGCCAGCAGTGAGCACAGGGCTATGAATGAAAAACTGTTTTTT. Protein: CASSEHRAMNEKLFF.

CDR3 protein: CASTTAGAGNTEAFF. In DNA, the CDR3 is TGTGCCAGCACTACCGCGGGGGCGGGGAACACTGAAGCTTTCTTT. The V call is TRBV27, the J call TRBJ1-1; the D gene is possibly TRBD1 (6 bases). Deletions cut 7 bases from V and 1 base from J, with 16 bases between. The V gene's germline CDR1 is MNHEY and CDR2 SMNVEV (reference sequence). This CDR3 has 15 amino acids.

This chain uses TRBV9 with TRBJ2-3; TRBD2 aligns across 8 bases. The CDR3 is made up of 16 amino acids. V lost 2 bases to trimming and J lost 6 bases; unmatched junction nucleotides: 11. The germline gives CDR1 SGDLS, CDR2 YYNGEE. CDR3 nucleotides: TGTGCCAGCAGCGTGTCGGGGGGGAGTTCTGTGGATACGCAGTATTTT. Translation gives CASSVSGGSSVDTQYF.

V is TRBV27 and J is TRBJ2-1; weak D call: TRBD2 (6 bases). Germline CDR1 is MNHEY and CDR2 is SMNVEV (reference sequence). This CDR3 is 13 amino acids long. V was shortened by 8 bases and J by 3 bases, with 11 bases between the two germline ends. The CDR3 region is CASAEDYYNEQFF. CDR3 DNA sequence: TGTGCCAGCGCCGAGGACTACTACAATGAGCAGTTCTTC.

The chain is built from TRBV2 and TRBJ2-7; D gene ambiguous. In germline, CDR1 is SNHLY, CDR2 FYNNEI. CDR3 length equals 11 residues. Trimming cost V 2 bases and J 2 bases, with 1 base left between them. CDR3 nucleotides: TGTGCCAGCAGTGAAACCTACGAGCAGTACTTC. Translated, it gives CASSETYEQYF.

The DNA of the CDR3 is TGTGCCAGCAGTTTCTCTAACTATGGCTACACCTTC. Translating gives CASSFSNYGYTF. The chain uses TRBV28 and TRBJ1-2; D not resolved. The CDR3 contains 12 residues. In germline, CDR1 is MDHEN, CDR2 SYDVKM. V gave up 3 bases and J gave up 0 bases, with 2 bases separating them.